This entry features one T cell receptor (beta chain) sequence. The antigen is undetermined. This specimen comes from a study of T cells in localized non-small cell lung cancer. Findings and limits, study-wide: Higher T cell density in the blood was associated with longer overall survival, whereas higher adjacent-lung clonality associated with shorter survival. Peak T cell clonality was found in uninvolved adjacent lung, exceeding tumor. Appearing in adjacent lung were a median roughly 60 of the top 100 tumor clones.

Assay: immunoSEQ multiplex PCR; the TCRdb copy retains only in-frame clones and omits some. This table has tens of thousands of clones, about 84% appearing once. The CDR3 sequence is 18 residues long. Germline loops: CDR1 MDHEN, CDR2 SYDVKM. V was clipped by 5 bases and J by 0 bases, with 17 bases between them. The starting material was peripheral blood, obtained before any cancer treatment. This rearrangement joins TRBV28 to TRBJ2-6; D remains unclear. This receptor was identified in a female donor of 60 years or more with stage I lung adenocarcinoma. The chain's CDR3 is CASSGGSLIFSGANVLTF. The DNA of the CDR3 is TGTGCCAGCAGTGGTGGGTCTCTCATTTTCTCTGGGGCCAACGTCCTGACTTTC.